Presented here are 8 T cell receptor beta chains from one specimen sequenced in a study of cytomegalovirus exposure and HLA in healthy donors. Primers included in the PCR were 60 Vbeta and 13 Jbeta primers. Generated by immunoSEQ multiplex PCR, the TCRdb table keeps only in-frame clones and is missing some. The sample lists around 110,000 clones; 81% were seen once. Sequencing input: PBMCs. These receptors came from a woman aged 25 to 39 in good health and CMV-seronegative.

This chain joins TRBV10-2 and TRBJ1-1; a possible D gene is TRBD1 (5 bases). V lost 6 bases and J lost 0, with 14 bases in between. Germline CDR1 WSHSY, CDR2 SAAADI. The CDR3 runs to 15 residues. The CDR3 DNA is TGCGCCAGCAGGCAGGGTTTCGGGCTGAACACTGAAGCTTTCTTT. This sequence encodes CASRQGFGLNTEAFF.

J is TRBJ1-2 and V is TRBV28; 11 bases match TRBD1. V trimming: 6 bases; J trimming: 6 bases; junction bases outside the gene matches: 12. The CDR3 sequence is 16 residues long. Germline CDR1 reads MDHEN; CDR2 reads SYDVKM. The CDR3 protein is CASSRTGGWQGNGYTF. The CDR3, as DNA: TGTGCCAGCAGCCGGACAGGGGGCTGGCAGGGAAATGGCTACACCTTC.

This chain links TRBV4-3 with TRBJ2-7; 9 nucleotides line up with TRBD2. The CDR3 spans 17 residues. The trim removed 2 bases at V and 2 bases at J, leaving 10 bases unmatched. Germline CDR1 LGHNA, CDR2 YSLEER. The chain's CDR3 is CASSQTPSSGTPYEQYF. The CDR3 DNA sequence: TGCGCCAGCAGCCAAACCCCTTCTAGCGGGACCCCCTACGAGCAGTACTTC.

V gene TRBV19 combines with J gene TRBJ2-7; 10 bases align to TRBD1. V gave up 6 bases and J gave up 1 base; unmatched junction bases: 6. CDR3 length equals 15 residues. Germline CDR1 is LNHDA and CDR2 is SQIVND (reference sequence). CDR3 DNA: TGTGCCAGTAGGGCGATGGGACAGGGGTCCTACGAGCAGTACTTC. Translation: CASRAMGQGSYEQYF. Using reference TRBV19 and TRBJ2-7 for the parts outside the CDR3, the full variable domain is DGGITQSPKYLFRKEGQNVTLSCEQNLNHDAMYWYRQDPGQGLRLIYYSQIVNDFQKGDIAEGYSVSREKKESFPLTVTSAQKNPTAFYLCASRAMGQGSYEQYFGPGTRLTVT.

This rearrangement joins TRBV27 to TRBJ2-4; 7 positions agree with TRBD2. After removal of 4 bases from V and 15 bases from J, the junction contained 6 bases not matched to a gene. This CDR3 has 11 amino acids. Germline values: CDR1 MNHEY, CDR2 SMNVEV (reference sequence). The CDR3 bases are TGTGCCAGCAGTTCCGGACTAGGAGTGTACTTC. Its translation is CASSSGLGVYF.

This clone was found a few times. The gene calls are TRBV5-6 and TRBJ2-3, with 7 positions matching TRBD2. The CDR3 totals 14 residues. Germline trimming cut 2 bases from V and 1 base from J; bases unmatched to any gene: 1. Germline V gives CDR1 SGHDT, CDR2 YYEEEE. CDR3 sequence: CASSLREGTDTQYF. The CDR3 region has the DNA TGTGCCAGCAGCTTACGGGAGGGCACAGATACGCAGTATTTT.

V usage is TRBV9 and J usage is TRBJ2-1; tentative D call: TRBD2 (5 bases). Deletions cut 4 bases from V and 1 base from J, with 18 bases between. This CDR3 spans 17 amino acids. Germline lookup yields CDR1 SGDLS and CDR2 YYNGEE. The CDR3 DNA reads TGTGCCAGCAGCCCCCGGGGTGAACGGGGATCCTACAATGAGCAGTTCTTC. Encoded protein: CASSPRGERGSYNEQFF. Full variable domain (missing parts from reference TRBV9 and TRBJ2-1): DSGVTQTPKHLITATGQRVTLRCSPRSGDLSVYWYQQSLDQGLQFLIQYYNGEERAKGNILERFSAQQFPDLHSELNLSSLELGDSALYFCASSPRGERGSYNEQFFGPGTRLTVL.

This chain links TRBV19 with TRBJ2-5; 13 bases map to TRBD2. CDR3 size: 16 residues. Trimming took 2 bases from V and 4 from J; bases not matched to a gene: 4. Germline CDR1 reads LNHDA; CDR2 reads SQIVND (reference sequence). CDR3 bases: TGTGCCAGTAGTATACCTAGGACTAGCGGGGGAGAGACCCAGTACTTC. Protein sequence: CASSIPRTSGGETQYF.